The clone carrying this T cell receptor beta chain was observed a few times. Data came from immunoSEQ multiplex PCR; TCRdb stores just in-frame clones and leaves some out. Here the sample spans 9,000 to 13,000 clones, under 60% being singletons. Treatment noted: randomized to nivolumab then ipilimumab (arm A) or the reverse (arm B). No patient had prior DNA-damaging chemotherapy. Live CD3+CD8+ CD19− CD56− cells were sorted from PBMCs. V was clipped by 0 bases and J by 8 bases, with 16 bases between them. The CDR3 spans 15 residues. Germline CDR1 reads MGHRA; CDR2 reads YSYEKL. The sample originates from a study of sequential checkpoint blockade in melanoma. The overall study: First-line arms were nivolumab then ipilimumab, or the reverse, randomized 1:1. Each arm's sequence ended with maintenance nivolumab.

Here the sequenced sample was CD8+ T cells sorted from blood (inferred from file names), taken from a patient given nivolumab and ipilimumab in sequence. The chain links TRBV4-1 to TRBJ1-2; perhaps TRBD1 as D (6 bases). The sequence derives from a human donor with melanoma. The CDR3 protein is CASSQESNRAEGYTF. CDR3 bases: TGCGCCAGCAGCCAAGAGTCGAACAGGGCAGAGGGCTACACCTTC.